A selection of T cell receptor beta chains follows, all from one sample in a study of blood T cell repertoires in COVID-19. Only in-frame clones appear in the TCRdb table, and some are missing; sequencing was by immunoSEQ multiplex PCR. The profile covers around 99,000 clones, with approximately 90% appearing a single time and about 5.5% taken by the ten largest. Source material: peripheral blood. The receptors stem from a man over 45 with acute or convalescent COVID-19. Each CDR3 is given with its conserved first and last residue. Each record gives: V gene, J gene, clone size, D gene, CDR3 protein, CDR3 DNA. The D gene is left open where the match is weak. Not every row has a clone size; where given, it reads once, few, many or a size class.

V: TRBV18
J: TRBJ2-1
size: NA
D: TRBD1
CDR3: CASSPPRQGYNEQFF
DNA: TGTGCCAGCTCACCACCCCGACAGGGTTACAATGAGCAGTTCTTC

V: TRBV7-2
J: TRBJ2-7
size: once
D: NA
CDR3: CASSLFQGSYEQYF
DNA: TGTGCCAGCAGCTTGTTCCAGGGGTCCTACGAGCAGTACTTC

V: TRBV15
J: TRBJ2-7
size: NA
D: TRBD2
CDR3: CATSRDLTGTSVYEQYF
DNA: TGTGCCACCAGCAGAGACCTAACCGGGACTAGCGTCTACGAGCAGTACTTC

V: TRBV5-1
J: TRBJ1-5
size: NA
D: NA
CDR3: CASSLGDGGQPQHF
DNA: TGCGCCAGCAGCTTGGGAGACGGGGGTCAGCCCCAGCATTTT

V: TRBV5-6
J: TRBJ2-7
size: NA
D: NA
CDR3: CASSLGGQPYEQYF
DNA: TGTGCCAGCAGCCTGGGTGGACAGCCTTACGAGCAGTACTTC

V: TRBV4-1
J: TRBJ2-1
size: NA
D: NA
CDR3: CASSQSLAPTEYNEQFF
DNA: TGCGCCAGCAGCCAATCCCTCGCTCCAACAGAGTACAATGAGCAGTTCTTC

V: TRBV24-1
J: TRBJ2-6
size: NA
D: NA
CDR3: CATSDTGPSGANVLTF
DNA: TGTGCCACCAGTGATACAGGGCCGTCTGGGGCCAACGTCCTGACTTTC

V: TRBV6-5
J: TRBJ1-5
size: few
D: NA
CDR3: CASSYSTNQPQHF
DNA: TGTGCCAGCAGTTACTCGACTAATCAGCCCCAGCATTTT

V: TRBV19
J: TRBJ2-2
size: NA
D: TRBD1
CDR3: CASSPGQGPGELFF
DNA: TGTGCCAGTAGTCCGGGACAGGGTCCGGGGGAGCTGTTTTTT

V: TRBV7-2
J: TRBJ2-1
size: NA
D: TRBD2
CDR3: CASSLEAGLAYNEQFF
DNA: TGTGCCAGCAGCTTAGAGGCCGGACTAGCGTACAATGAGCAGTTCTTC

V: TRBV13
J: TRBJ2-2
size: NA
D: NA
CDR3: CASSPYTGELFF
DNA: TGTGCCAGCAGCCCATACACCGGGGAGCTGTTTTTT

V: TRBV6-6
J: TRBJ2-1
size: NA
D: NA
CDR3: CASILGGGPRYNEQFF
DNA: TGTGCCAGCATCCTTGGCGGCGGTCCTCGATACAATGAGCAGTTCTTC

V: TRBV9
J: TRBJ1-2
size: NA
D: NA
CDR3: CASSAGAGSNYGYTF
DNA: TGTGCCAGCAGCGCAGGGGCAGGGTCGAACTATGGCTACACCTTC

V: TRBV7-9
J: TRBJ2-5
size: NA
D: TRBD2
CDR3: CASSLVLGGGTETQYF
DNA: TGTGCCAGCAGCTTAGTTTTGGGCGGGGGAACTGAGACCCAGTACTTC

V: TRBV27
J: TRBJ2-1
size: NA
D: TRBD2
CDR3: CASSRLAGVVNEQFF
DNA: TGTGCCAGCAGTCGACTAGCGGGAGTAGTCAATGAGCAGTTCTTC

V: TRBV5-1
J: TRBJ2-7
size: NA
D: TRBD1
CDR3: CASRGQAYEQYF
DNA: TGCGCCAGCAGGGGACAGGCCTACGAGCAGTACTTC

V: TRBV10-3
J: TRBJ2-7
size: NA
D: TRBD2
CDR3: CAISTSSGTYEQYF
DNA: TGTGCCATCAGTACGTCTAGCGGCACCTACGAGCAGTACTTC

V: TRBV3-1/TRBV3-2
J: TRBJ1-2
size: NA
D: NA
CDR3: CASSHRDGYGYTF
DNA: TGTGCCAGCAGCCACAGGGATGGCTATGGCTACACCTTC

V: TRBV18
J: TRBJ2-7
size: NA
D: NA
CDR3: CASLAGGFAYEQYF
DNA: TGTGCCAGTCTTGCTGGGGGCTTTGCCTACGAGCAGTACTTC

V: TRBV10-3
J: TRBJ2-7
size: once
D: TRBD2
CDR3: CAISESASGSSYEQYF
DNA: TGTGCCATCAGTGAATCCGCTAGCGGGAGTTCCTACGAGCAGTACTTC

V: TRBV6-1
J: TRBJ2-4
size: NA
D: TRBD2
CDR3: CASSVGLAGWGQAKNIQYF
DNA: TGTGCCAGCAGTGTAGGGCTAGCGGGATGGGGGCAAGCCAAAAACATTCAGTACTTC

V: TRBV19
J: TRBJ1-1
size: few
D: NA
CDR3: CASSAQANTEAFF
DNA: TGTGCCAGTAGTGCCCAGGCGAACACTGAAGCTTTCTTT

V: TRBV6-5
J: TRBJ2-1
size: NA
D: NA
CDR3: CASSYSTQGNEQFF
DNA: TGTGCCAGCAGTTACTCGACGCAGGGCAATGAGCAGTTCTTC

V: TRBV29-1
J: TRBJ2-4
size: NA
D: NA
CDR3: CSVALRLEAKNIQYF
DNA: TGCAGCGTTGCCCTCAGGTTAGAGGCCAAAAACATTCAGTACTTC

V: TRBV5-6
J: TRBJ1-4
size: once
D: TRBD1
CDR3: CASSGGTALNEKLFF
DNA: TGTGCCAGCAGCGGGGGGACAGCACTTAATGAAAAACTGTTTTTT

V: TRBV2
J: TRBJ2-1
size: NA
D: TRBD2
CDR3: CASTTSGSYNEQFF
DNA: TGTGCCAGCACTACTAGCGGGAGCTACAATGAGCAGTTCTTC

V: TRBV20-1
J: TRBJ1-5
size: NA
D: TRBD1
CDR3: CSASTARTGWDQPQHF
DNA: TGCAGTGCTAGTACCGCCAGGACAGGGTGGGATCAGCCCCAGCATTTT

V: TRBV5-1
J: TRBJ2-7
size: once
D: NA
CDR3: CASSLVVGAVSYEQYF
DNA: TGCGCCAGCAGCTTGGTAGTAGGGGCGGTCTCCTACGAGCAGTACTTC

V: TRBV9
J: TRBJ1-3
size: NA
D: NA
CDR3: CASSVELSGNTIYF
DNA: TGTGCCAGCAGCGTAGAGCTCTCTGGAAACACCATATATTTT

V: TRBV7-6
J: TRBJ1-5
size: NA
D: NA
CDR3: CASSLWQGEPQHF
DNA: TGTGCCAGCAGCTTGTGGCAGGGCGAGCCCCAGCATTTT

V: TRBV7-7
J: TRBJ2-3
size: NA
D: TRBD1
CDR3: CASSFRTGGTDTQYF
DNA: TGTGCCAGCAGCTTCCGTACAGGGGGCACAGATACGCAGTATTTT

V: TRBV28
J: TRBJ1-1
size: NA
D: NA
CDR3: CASSLLNRGTTEAFF
DNA: TGTGCCAGCAGTTTACTAAACCGGGGGACCACTGAAGCTTTCTTT

V: TRBV4-3
J: TRBJ1-6
size: NA
D: NA
CDR3: CASSQERHVSSPLHF
DNA: TGCGCCAGCAGCCAAGAACGACACGTTAGTTCACCCCTCCACTTT

V: TRBV30
J: TRBJ2-5
size: NA
D: TRBD2
CDR3: CAAWRESQETQYF
DNA: TGTGCCGCCTGGCGGGAGTCCCAAGAGACCCAGTACTTC

V: TRBV5-4
J: TRBJ2-3
size: NA
D: TRBD2
CDR3: CASSLGLAESTDTQYF
DNA: TGTGCCAGCAGCTTGGGCCTAGCGGAGAGCACAGATACGCAGTATTTT

V: TRBV7-7
J: TRBJ2-1
size: NA
D: TRBD1
CDR3: CASSNGDRGLMDEQFF
DNA: TGTGCCAGCAGTAATGGGGACAGGGGGCTAATGGATGAGCAGTTCTTC

V: TRBV9
J: TRBJ1-2
size: NA
D: TRBD1
CDR3: CASSTRPRDRGLTQGYTF
DNA: TGTGCCAGCAGCACCCGACCCCGGGACAGGGGGCTCACTCAGGGCTACACCTTC

V: TRBV6-5
J: TRBJ1-3
size: NA
D: NA
CDR3: CATQAVSGNTIYF
DNA: TGTGCCACCCAAGCCGTATCTGGAAACACCATATATTTT

V: TRBV10-3
J: TRBJ2-7
size: NA
D: NA
CDR3: CAIRDFQSSYEQYF
DNA: TGTGCCATCAGGGACTTCCAAAGCTCCTACGAGCAGTACTTC

V: TRBV24-1
J: TRBJ1-5
size: NA
D: NA
CDR3: CATSDSLQGYGQPQHF
DNA: TGTGCCACCAGTGATTCCCTTCAGGGGTACGGTCAGCCCCAGCATTTT

V: TRBV27
J: TRBJ2-3
size: NA
D: TRBD2
CDR3: CASSFLAGGPTDTQYF
DNA: TGTGCCAGCAGTTTCCTAGCGGGAGGGCCTACAGATACGCAGTATTTT

V: TRBV2
J: TRBJ2-7
size: NA
D: NA
CDR3: CASRPMEQLYEQYF
DNA: TGTGCCAGCAGGCCCATGGAACAGCTCTACGAGCAGTACTTC

V: TRBV12-5
J: TRBJ2-3
size: once
D: NA
CDR3: CASGLGQSYTDTQYF
DNA: TGTGCTAGTGGTTTGGGACAGAGCTACACAGATACGCAGTATTTT

V: TRBV11-2
J: TRBJ2-7
size: once
D: TRBD2
CDR3: CASSLSGTRGYEQYF
DNA: TGTGCCAGCAGCTTATCTGGGACTAGGGGCTACGAGCAGTACTTC

V: TRBV30
J: TRBJ1-1
size: NA
D: NA
CDR3: CAWSTGQKAFF
DNA: TGTGCCTGGAGTACCGGACAGAAAGCTTTCTTT